The 2 T cell receptor beta chains below come from one sample, sequenced in a study of shared clonotypes between healthy human individuals. TCRdb's table, derived via immunoSEQ multiplex PCR, lists solely in-frame clones and lacks some. This repertoire shows about 1.1 million clones, 60% to 85% found once; its top ten account for almost 0.9%. What was sequenced was memory CD4+ T cells from PBMCs. As for subset: CD45RA-negative fraction. These receptors were taken from a man between 18 and 29 years old in good health. Some clones in this sample may be carry-over from other donors' samples.

This chain joins TRBV28 and TRBJ1-2, with a tentative D call TRBD1 (6 bases). Trimming removed 6 bases at V and 2 bases at J, with 16 bases between. Germline V gene lookup returns CDR1 MDHEN and CDR2 SYDVKM. This CDR3 has 15 amino acids. CDR3 sequence reads: CASSRWDTRNYGYTF. In DNA, the CDR3 is TGTGCCAGCAGCCGCTGGGACACCCGAAACTATGGCTACACCTTC.

Regarding this clone: The sample holds other DNA sequences that translate to the same CDR3. This sequence joins TRBV5-1 and TRBJ2-3; D is ambiguous. The CDR3 is 13 amino acids. Germline V CDR1 and CDR2: SGHRS, YFSETQ. V was shortened by 0 bases and J by 4 bases, with 6 bases between the two germline ends. The CDR3 DNA sequence: TGCGCCAGCAGCTTGGGGCAGGCAGATACGCAGTATTTT. It translates to CASSLGQADTQYF.